The 13 T cell receptor beta chains reported below all come from one sample, sequenced in a study of regulatory T cells in long-lasting Graves disease. Regarding time point: newly diagnosed GD, antithyroid drugs for less than 3 months. The authors made the TCR library using RNA they extracted from PBMCs. Building the TCR beta libraries relied on iRepertoire HTBI primers, and CDR3 regions underwent Arm-PCR. TCRdb reprocessed the multiplex PCR reads with MiXCR, giving one entry per CDR3 protein. The sample consists of some 490,000 distinct CDR3 sequences, around 12% of them appearing once. Another study also made use of these data, one on T cells in Graves' hyperthyroidism and ophthalmopathy.

This material consisted of peripheral blood mononuclear cells (PBMCs), taken at new diagnosis, from a patient treated with antithyroid drugs. The source is a woman between 25 and 40 years old with Graves disease.

CDR3 in amino acids: CASTPSETGETQYF. The CDR3 DNA is TGTGCCAGCACCCCTAGTGAGACAGGGGAGACCCAGTACTTC. This chain uses TRBV5-4 with TRBJ2-5; 7 nucleotides match TRBD1. Germline V gene lookup returns CDR1 SGHNT and CDR2 YYREEE (reference sequence). After removal of 6 bases from V and 5 bases from J, the junction contained 10 bases not matched to a gene. The length of the CDR3 is 14 residues.

Only a few counts were recorded for this clonotype. The chain uses TRBV19 and TRBJ1-5; D remains unclear. The germline CDR1 and CDR2 sequences are LNHDA and SQIVND (reference sequence). V shed 8 bases and J shed 5 bases, with 16 bases lying between them. This CDR3 comprises 14 residues. CDR3 amino acids: CASGERGGDQPQHF. CDR3 bases: TGTGCCAGTGGGGAACGGGGTGGCGATCAGCCCCAGCATTTT.

About this clonotype: This may be a read error: a much more frequent sequence differs by one nucleotide. The CDR3 protein is CASSLRAGHLYEQYF. The CDR3 DNA reads as TGTGCCAGCAGTTTAAGGGCTGGACATCTCTACGAGCAGTACTTC. The chain combines TRBV12-3 or TRBV12-4 with TRBJ2-7, with D tentatively TRBD1 (5 bases). Trimming removed 2 bases from V and 3 bases from J, with 14 bases in between. The CDR3 spans 15 residues.

In its sample, this clonotype was seen many times. The chain uses TRBV28 and TRBJ2-1, with 8 bases matching TRBD2. CDR3 length: 17 residues. V gave up 6 bases and J gave up 4 bases; unmatched junction bases: 14. Germline CDR1 MDHEN, CDR2 SYDVKM. The CDR3 DNA is TGTGCCAGCAGCCCATCCCGAACAGCGGGAGTTTACAATGAGCAGTTCTTC. Protein product: CASSPSRTAGVYNEQFF.

The J gene is TRBJ1-1, the V gene TRBV6-1, with 7 bases that match TRBD1. V lost 8 bases to trimming and J lost 0 bases; unmatched junction nucleotides: 9. Per germline, CDR1 MNHNS and CDR2 SASEGT. The CDR3 has 15 residues. The CDR3 protein is CASWPRGVMNTEAFF. CDR3 in DNA: TGTGCCAGCTGGCCCAGGGGGGTGATGAACACTGAAGCTTTCTTT.

As concerns this clonotype: A much larger clone differs by one base, so this may be a read error. Here the CDR3 omits its conserved ending phenylalanine or tryptophan, so a read error is the likely source. The genes are TRBV6-5 and TRBJ1-1; D call uncertain. The length of the CDR3 is 14 residues. The germline V gene encodes CDR1 MNHEY and CDR2 SVGAGI. The chain's CDR3 is CASSFSLGNSEAFS. The CDR3 region has the DNA TGTGCCAGCAGTTTTAGTCTGGGGAACTCTGAAGCTTTCTCT.

The chain links TRBV10-3 to TRBJ1-4; 9 bases line up with TRBD1. V lost 4 bases and J lost 6; bases outside the gene matches: 6. Germline CDR1 and CDR2: ENHRY and SYGVKD. CDR3 length: 15 amino acids. CDR3 loop: CAISVGTGNHEKLFF. The CDR3 region has the DNA TGTGCCATCAGTGTCGGGACAGGGAATCATGAAAAACTGTTTTTT.

This rearrangement joins TRBV3-1 to TRBJ2-1, with D unresolved. Trimming removed 2 bases from V and 5 bases from J, with 16 bases in between. The CDR3 is made up of 16 amino acids. Germline CDR1 is LGHDT and CDR2 is YNNKEL (reference sequence). The CDR3 is CASSQPNYGKNNEQFF. The CDR3 DNA reads as TGTGCCAGCAGCCAACCTAACTACGGTAAAAACAATGAGCAGTTCTTC.

This sequence joins TRBV20-1 and TRBJ2-1, with TRBD2 identical over 7 bases. There are 16 residues in the CDR3. Trimming removed 2 bases from V and 3 bases from J; junction bases left unmatched: 10. The germline V gene has CDR1 DFQATT and CDR2 SNEGSKA (reference sequence). DNA for the CDR3: TGCAGTGCTAGATCCTCAAGCGGGAAGCGCTACAATGAGCAGTTCTTC. Translated, it gives CSARSSSGKRYNEQFF.

This clonotype was counted at least ten times. The chain combines TRBV2 with TRBJ2-7; D gene unclear. CDR1 and CDR2 (germline): SNHLY, FYNNEI. The CDR3 totals 13 residues. Deletions cut 2 bases from V and 4 bases from J, with 9 bases between. The CDR3 loop reads CASSELMAYEQYF. The CDR3 DNA reads TGTGCCAGCAGTGAATTGATGGCGTACGAGCAGTACTTC.

This clonotype came up many times. The rearrangement uses TRBV6-1 and TRBJ2-7, with no clear D. Per germline, CDR1 MNHNS and CDR2 SASEGT. Trimming stripped 6 bases from V and 6 bases from J, with 15 bases between. The CDR3 loop spans 13 amino acids. For the CDR3, the DNA is TGTGCCAGCAGGGTGGCGTTCGACCTCGAGCAGTACTTC. It encodes CASRVAFDLEQYF.

This clonotype has a count of ten or more. The chain employs TRBV12-3 or TRBV12-4 and TRBJ2-1; tentatively, D is TRBD2 (5 bases). This CDR3 has 14 amino acids. Between the trimmed V and J ends, which lost 2 bases and 3 bases, there was a span of 8 bases. The CDR3 sequence: CASSLHGIYNEQFF. The CDR3 DNA reads as TGTGCCAGCAGTTTACACGGGATCTACAATGAGCAGTTCTTC.

With regard to this clonotype: Possible read error: a much larger clone is one base away. The chain uses TRBV29-1 and TRBJ2-5, with TRBD2 matching over 8 bases. CDR1 is SQVTM and CDR2 is ANQGSEA in the germline V gene. V lost 4 bases, J lost 1 base, and 8 bases stayed unmatched. This CDR3 has 15 residues. The CDR3 sequence: CSVGSGGALQETQYF. CDR3 nucleotide sequence: TGCAGCGTTGGGTCGGGGGGGGCCCTCCAAGAGACCCAGTACTTC.